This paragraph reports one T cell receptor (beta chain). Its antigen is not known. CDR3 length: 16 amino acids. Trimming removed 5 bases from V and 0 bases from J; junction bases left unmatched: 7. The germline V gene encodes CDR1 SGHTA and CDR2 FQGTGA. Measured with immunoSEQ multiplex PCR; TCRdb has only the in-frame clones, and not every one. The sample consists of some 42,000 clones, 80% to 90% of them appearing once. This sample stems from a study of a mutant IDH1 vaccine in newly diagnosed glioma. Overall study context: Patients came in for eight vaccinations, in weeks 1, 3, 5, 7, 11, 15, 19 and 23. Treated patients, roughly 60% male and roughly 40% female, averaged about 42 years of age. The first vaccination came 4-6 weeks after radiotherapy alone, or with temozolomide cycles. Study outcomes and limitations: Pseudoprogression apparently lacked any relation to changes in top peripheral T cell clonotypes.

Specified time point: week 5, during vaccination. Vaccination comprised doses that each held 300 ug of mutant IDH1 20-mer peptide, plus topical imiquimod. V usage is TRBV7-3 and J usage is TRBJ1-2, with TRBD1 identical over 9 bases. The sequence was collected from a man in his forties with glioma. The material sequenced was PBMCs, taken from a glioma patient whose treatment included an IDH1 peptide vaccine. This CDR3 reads CASSPGGQGTNYGYTF. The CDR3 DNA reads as TGTGCCAGCAGCCCCGGGGGACAGGGAACTAACTATGGCTACACCTTC.